This passage covers 15 T cell receptor beta chains from one sample sequenced in a study of blood T cell repertoires in COVID-19. Produced via immunoSEQ multiplex PCR; TCRdb's table is partial and in-frame only. The table has about 120,000 clones, 75% to 85% seen once; the top ten hold about 4%. Material for sequencing was peripheral blood. The receptors here all came from a woman over 75 with acute or convalescent COVID-19.

This chain connects TRBV9 to TRBJ1-2; TRBD1 agrees at 7 bases. There are 15 residues in the CDR3. Germline assignment: CDR1 SGDLS and CDR2 YYNGEE. Unmatched junction bases numbered 12, after V lost 3 bases and J lost 7 bases. Here the CDR3 reads CASSALGQGDGGYTF. The CDR3 DNA is TGTGCCAGCAGCGCCTTAGGGCAGGGGGACGGTGGCTACACCTTC.

The chain combines TRBV6-5 with TRBJ2-1, with 11 bases matching TRBD2. There are 15 residues in the CDR3. Trimming at V came to 8 bases and at J to 0 bases, leaving 3 bases not matched to a gene. Germline loops: CDR1 MNHEY, CDR2 SVGAGI. CDR3 DNA sequence: TGTGCCAGCGGGACTAGCGGTCTCTCCTACAATGAGCAGTTCTTC. Translated, it gives CASGTSGLSYNEQFF.

The rearrangement links TRBV7-9 to TRBJ2-7; 9 bases map to TRBD1. The ends lost 6 bases at V and 1 base at J; junction bases unmatched: 16. Germline CDR1 and CDR2: SEHNR and FQNEAQ (reference sequence). The CDR3 loop spans 18 amino acids. CDR3: CASSPNRYRDRASYEQYF. The CDR3 coding sequence is TGTGCCAGCAGTCCTAACCGATACCGGGACAGGGCATCCTACGAGCAGTACTTC.

The J gene is TRBJ1-2, the V gene TRBV21-1; the table's D call, TRBD1, has no DNA check behind it. TRBV21-1 is deemed a pseudogene. The CDR3 length is 18 residues. The DNA for the CDR3 is TGTGCCAGCAGCAAATCTTTCACGAAAACAGGGCTCGATCCTGGCTACACCTTC. It is translated as CASSKSFTKTGLDPGYTF.

The V call is TRBV18, the J call TRBJ2-1; 8 bases align to TRBD1. After removal of 0 bases from V and 7 bases from J, the junction contained 8 bases not matched to a gene. Germline CDR1 is KGHSH and CDR2 is LQKENI. The CDR3 is made up of 16 amino acids. CDR3 protein: CASSPPGRGLRNEQFF. DNA of the CDR3: TGTGCCAGCTCACCACCGGGCAGGGGGCTGAGGAATGAGCAGTTCTTC. Variable domain in full (rest from reference TRBV18 and TRBJ2-1): NAGVMQNPRHLVRRRGQEARLRCSPMKGHSHVYWYRQLPEEGLKFMVYLQKENIIDESGMPKERFSAEFPKEGPSILRIQQVVRGDSAAYFCASSPPGRGLRNEQFFGPGTRLTVL.

In this sample, this clone turned up a few times. V gene TRBV24-1 combines with J gene TRBJ2-1, with TRBD2 as a possible D gene (5 bases). Germline V lookup: CDR1 KGHDR, CDR2 SFDVKD. The CDR3 contains 15 residues. Deletions cut 7 bases from V and 8 bases from J, with 20 bases between. The DNA for the CDR3 is TGTGCCACCAGGGGGTTCACGGGATCTCGTGATGAGCAGTTCTTC. This gives the protein CATRGFTGSRDEQFF.

V is TRBV5-6 and J is TRBJ1-2; D is possibly TRBD1 (5 bases). The CDR3 is 16 amino acids. V lost 3 bases and J lost 7, with 22 bases in between. From germline, CDR1 is SGHDT and CDR2 YYEEEE. CDR3 DNA sequence: TGTGCCAGCAGCTCCGCTGAGGGGAGGGCGGGTGGTGGCTACACCTTC. Its translation is CASSSAEGRAGGGYTF.

The chain is built from TRBV7-3 and TRBJ2-2, with 7 bases aligning to TRBD1. Germline V gives CDR1 SGHTA, CDR2 FQGTGA. The CDR3 has 15 residues. V was clipped by 5 bases and J by 0 bases; unmatched bases: 3. Here the CDR3 DNA reads TGTGCCAGCAGCCGACAGGGAGCGAACACCGGGGAGCTGTTTTTT. Amino acids: CASSRQGANTGELFF.

This clone appeared once. The chain combines TRBV5-4 with TRBJ1-1; D is possibly TRBD1 (5 bases). The CDR3 consists of 14 residues. The V and J ends lost 2 bases and 1 base respectively, with 9 bases between them. The germline gives CDR1 SGHNT, CDR2 YYREEE (reference sequence). The CDR3 loop reads CASSFGTANTEAFF. As DNA, the CDR3 is TGTGCCAGCAGCTTTGGGACTGCGAACACTGAAGCTTTCTTT.

This chain uses TRBV7-9 with TRBJ2-7, with 8 bases matching TRBD2. With 1 base clipped from V and 2 bases from J, the junction kept 1 base outside the gene matches. Per germline, CDR1 SEHNR and CDR2 FQNEAQ (reference sequence). This CDR3 region has 14 residues. The CDR3 is CASSLGLAPYEQYF. The CDR3 coding sequence is TGTGCCAGCAGCTTAGGACTAGCGCCCTACGAGCAGTACTTC.

The rearrangement joins TRBV10-3 to TRBJ2-2; a weak D match, TRBD1 (6 bases). V dropped 9 bases and J dropped 5 bases, with 19 bases sitting between them. This CDR3 is 15 amino acids long. Germline lookup yields CDR1 ENHRY and CDR2 SYGVKD. The CDR3 DNA sequence: TGTGCCATTGGGGTTACAGGGCCGGGGACCGGGGAGCTGTTTTTT. Its translation: CAIGVTGPGTGELFF.

The J gene is TRBJ1-1, the V gene TRBV30; 7 bases fit TRBD1. Germline lookup yields CDR1 GTSNPN and CDR2 SVGIG (reference sequence). The J segment lost 10 bases and the V segment lost 2 bases, leaving 4 bases of the junction unmatched. The CDR3 length is 11 residues. CDR3 residues: CAWSPQGLAFF. CDR3 bases: TGTGCCTGGAGTCCACAGGGGTTAGCTTTCTTT.

The rearrangement uses TRBV4-3 and TRBJ1-2, with D perhaps matching TRBD1 (5 bases). CDR1 LGHNA and CDR2 YSLEER come from the germline V gene. This CDR3 contains 17 residues. V dropped 0 bases and J dropped 7 bases, with 21 bases sitting between them. CDR3 DNA sequence: TGCGCCAGCAGCCAAGATCCGTATGGGGGACTCCAAGGTGGCTACACCTTC. It is translated as CASSQDPYGGLQGGYTF.

The chain recombines TRBV2 with TRBJ1-6; D uncertain. V gave up 1 base and J gave up 11 bases, with 3 bases separating them. CDR3 size: 11 residues. Germline lookup yields CDR1 SNHLY and CDR2 FYNNEI. This CDR3 is CASSEGPPLHF. CDR3 bases: TGTGCCAGCAGTGAAGGGCCACCCCTCCACTTT.

The rearrangement uses TRBV6-5 and TRBJ2-1, with 8 bases that match TRBD2. Germline loops: CDR1 MNHEY, CDR2 SVGAGI. The CDR3 totals 14 residues. Trimming took 6 bases from V and 7 from J; bases not matched to a gene: 8. The DNA of the CDR3 is TGTGCCAGCAGAAAAAGCGGGAGTCCGAATGAGCAGTTCTTC. Translating gives CASRKSGSPNEQFF.